The text below deals with one T cell receptor beta chain. Its specificity is unknown. 5'RACE primed at constant segments yielded TCR alpha and TCR beta cDNA libraries bearing sample barcodes and UMIs. Via MiXCR, TCRdb re-called the 5' RACE reads, giving one row per CDR3 protein. The sample has roughly 310,000 distinct CDR3 sequences, approximately 15% seen once. The sample comes from a study of T-cell memory formation after mild COVID-19. Study-wide background: Largely donor-specific TCR clusters were found.

Study conclusions and caveats: Pre-infection memory already had some responding clones, implying cross-reactive memory joined. The main location of contracting CD4+ clones was CM and EM, and that of contracting CD8+ clones was EMRA.

What was sequenced was PBMCs or a T cell subset sorted from them (not recorded which). The sequence derives from a man younger than 35 who had mild COVID-19 (a few samples of this study predate the infection). Cell type and time point are not known.

For the CDR3, the DNA is TGCAGTGCTAGAGACCCCGGGGGACTTGGCGAGACCCAGTACTTC. This encodes CSARDPGGLGETQYF. The chain couples TRBV20-1 to TRBJ2-5, with D tentatively TRBD2 (6 bases). The CDR3 is 15 residues long. Trimming left V 0 bases short and J 5 bases short, with 16 bases between. The germline V gene encodes CDR1 DFQATT and CDR2 SNEGSKA (reference sequence).